These T cell receptor beta chains were read from a single sample in a study of blood T cell repertoires in COVID-19. TCRdb's table, derived via immunoSEQ multiplex PCR, lists solely in-frame clones and lacks some. The table lists about 250,000 clones, about 85% of them singletons. The sample consisted of PBMCs or T cells enriched from blood (not recorded which). The source is a woman between 45 and 65 years old who had recovered from COVID-19. CDR3s include the opening cysteine and the closing phenylalanine or tryptophan. A D gene is named only where the DNA matches it firmly. Expanded clones get a size class; other rows say once, few or many, or leave the size out.

clone_size j_call d_call v_call cdr3_aa cdr3_nt
NA TRBJ2-1 NA TRBV18 CASSPMSRGYNEQFF TGTGCCAGCTCACCAATGTCGCGGGGATACAATGAGCAGTTCTTC
NA TRBJ2-7 NA TRBV18 CASSPGRRDEQYF TGTGCCAGCTCACCCGGCCGCCGGGACGAGCAGTACTTC
NA TRBJ2-7 TRBD2 TRBV9 CASSVEAGGPSEQYF TGTGCCAGCAGCGTAGAAGCGGGAGGGCCAAGCGAGCAGTACTTC
NA TRBJ2-7 NA TRBV6-6 CASSLQEGNYEQYF TGTGCCAGCAGTCTCCAGGAGGGTAACTACGAGCAGTACTTC
NA TRBJ2-1 TRBD1 TRBV7-2 CASSPGQGLASYNEQFF TGTGCCAGCAGCCCGGGACAGGGATTGGCGTCCTACAATGAGCAGTTCTTC
NA TRBJ2-5 TRBD2 TRBV5-1 CASSLAVGGRKTQYF TGCGCCAGCAGCTTGGCCGTGGGAGGGCGTAAGACCCAGTACTTC
few TRBJ2-1 NA TRBV20-1 CSATPTRSQLF TGCAGTGCGACCCCTACTAGGTCGCAGCTCTTC
NA TRBJ2-7 NA TRBV5-3 CARTPGGGYPYEQYF TGTGCCAGAACCCCTGGCGGAGGATACCCCTACGAGCAGTACTTC
NA TRBJ1-3 NA TRBV6-5 CASSYSRGLGNTIYF TGTGCCAGCAGTTACTCCCGCGGGTTGGGAAACACCATATATTTT
NA TRBJ1-3 TRBD1 TRBV5-6 CASSLGPFGTAGNTIYF TGTGCCAGCAGCTTGGGCCCCTTCGGGACAGCAGGAAACACCATATATTTT
NA TRBJ1-1 NA TRBV19 CASSSEDTKNTEAFF TGTGCCAGTAGTAGCGAGGACACCAAGAACACTGAAGCTTTCTTT
NA TRBJ2-2 NA TRBV14 CASSQERGNSLNTGELFF TGTGCCAGCAGCCAAGAAAGGGGGAACTCTCTGAACACCGGGGAGCTGTTTTTT
once TRBJ2-7 NA TRBV20-1 CSASLAPMDEQYF TGCAGTGCCAGTCTAGCTCCCATGGACGAGCAGTACTTC
NA TRBJ2-5 NA TRBV5-4 CASSLSQGTEETQYF TGTGCCAGCAGCCTCTCACAGGGGACTGAAGAGACCCAGTACTTC
NA TRBJ2-7 TRBD2 TRBV6-2/TRBV6-3 CASSRTSGNYEQYF TGTGCCAGCAGTCGGACTAGCGGGAACTACGAGCAGTACTTC
NA TRBJ1-1 NA TRBV28 CAITGVDTEAFF TGTGCCATCACGGGTGTGGACACTGAAGCTTTCTTT
NA TRBJ1-5 NA TRBV5-8 CASSFSIFSGNQPQHF TGTGCCAGCAGCTTTTCGATCTTTTCGGGCAATCAGCCCCAGCATTTT
NA TRBJ1-1 NA TRBV7-2 CASSLLDGVNTEAFF TGTGCCAGCAGCTTACTTGACGGGGTGAACACTGAAGCTTTCTTT
NA TRBJ2-2 NA TRBV9 CASSVGGGPDTGELFF TGTGCCAGCAGCGTAGGAGGCGGTCCCGACACCGGGGAGCTGTTTTTT
NA TRBJ2-3 NA TRBV11-1 CASSPKQADTQYF TGTGCCAGCAGCCCCAAACAGGCAGATACGCAGTATTTT
NA TRBJ2-7 NA TRBV7-2 CASSLVGSSSYEQYF TGTGCCAGCAGCTTAGTTGGCTCAAGCTCCTACGAGCAGTACTTC
NA TRBJ2-2 NA TRBV10-3 CAISERTLNTGELFF TGTGCCATCAGTGAGAGGACACTCAACACCGGGGAGCTGTTTTTT